This is a list of T cell receptor beta chains from one sample in a study of T-cell memory formation after mild COVID-19. TCRdb re-derived calls from the 5' RACE reads in MiXCR, one entry per CDR3 protein. The sample lists 50,000 to 70,000 distinct CDR3 sequences, 12% occurring once. Sequenced: PBMCs or a T cell subset sorted from them (not recorded which). These receptors were collected from a man aged 18 to 35 who had mild COVID-19 (a few samples of this study predate the infection). Cell type and time point are not known. CDR3s include the opening cysteine and the closing phenylalanine or tryptophan. A D gene is named only where the DNA matches it firmly. Some rows have no size entry. The others give once, few or many, or a class for an expanded clone.

>TRBV29-1|-|-|TRBJ1-1
CSVQKTVPNTEAFF
TGCAGCGTCCAAAAGACAGTCCCGAACACTGAAGCTTTCTTT
>TRBV27|-|-|TRBJ2-3
CASRLGPLDTQYF
TGTGCCAGCAGGCTGGGTCCGCTGGATACGCAGTATTTT
>TRBV20-1|-|-|TRBJ2-3
CSAREMEPADTQYF
TGCAGTGCTAGAGAAATGGAGCCGGCAGATACGCAGTATTTT
>TRBV6-2/TRBV6-3|-|TRBD1|TRBJ2-7
CASSYARDRGLFSSYEQYF
TGTGCCAGCAGTTACGCCCGTGACAGGGGGTTGTTCAGCTCCTACGAGCAGTACTTC
>TRBV12-3/TRBV12-4|few|-|TRBJ1-2
CASILDGVDYGYTF
TGTGCCAGCATCTTAGACGGGGTTGACTATGGCTACACCTTC
>TRBV20-1|few|-|TRBJ1-6
CSAREIGISDYNSPLHF
TGCAGTGCTAGAGAAATCGGAATCTCGGACTATAATTCACCCCTCCACTTT
>TRBV3-1|few|TRBD1|TRBJ1-2
CASSQYRGSYGYTF
TGTGCCAGCAGCCAGTACAGGGGTTCCTATGGCTACACCTTC
>TRBV5-1|-|-|TRBJ2-3
CASSTDPQTYTDTQYF
TGCGCCAGCAGCACAGACCCCCAGACCTACACAGATACGCAGTATTTT
>TRBV4-1|few|-|TRBJ1-3
CASSREGRGAGNTIYF
TGCGCCAGCAGCCGAGAGGGACGGGGGGCTGGAAACACCATATATTTT
>TRBV7-6|few|-|TRBJ2-7
CASSQNRRPYEQYF
TGTGCCAGCAGCCAAAACAGGCGACCCTACGAGCAGTACTTC
>TRBV5-1|-|TRBD2|TRBJ2-3
CASSMGLAGRTDTQYF
TGCGCCAGCAGCATGGGACTAGCGGGGCGCACAGATACGCAGTATTTT
>TRBV11-3|-|-|TRBJ2-1
CASSRDGVDNEQFF
TGTGCCAGCAGCCGAGACGGGGTAGACAATGAGCAGTTCTTC
>TRBV7-2|few|TRBD1|TRBJ1-5
CASSSQGVDQPQHF
TGTGCCAGCAGCTCACAGGGGGTGGATCAGCCCCAGCATTTT
>TRBV20-1|few|TRBD2|TRBJ2-5
CSAPGGALETQYF
TGCAGTGCCCCGGGGGGGGCTCTTGAGACCCAGTACTTC
>TRBV5-1|-|-|TRBJ1-1
CASSPMGSQGHQAFF
TGCGCCAGCAGCCCCATGGGGTCGCAGGGCCACCAAGCTTTCTTT
>TRBV5-6|-|-|TRBJ2-3
CASSLRVGGTQYF
TGTGCCAGCAGCCTCCGGGTGGGCGGTACGCAGTATTTT
>TRBV4-1|many|-|TRBJ1-2
CASSRPDAHYGYTF
TGCGCCAGCAGCCGTCCGGACGCCCACTATGGCTACACCTTC
>TRBV27|many|-|TRBJ1-5
CASSLDVGQPQHF
TGTGCCAGCAGTTTAGATGTGGGTCAGCCCCAGCATTTT
>TRBV7-2|few|-|TRBJ2-1
CASSLGVGQFF
TGTGCCAGCAGCTTAGGCGTCGGGCAGTTCTTC
>TRBV30|-|-|TRBJ2-1
CAWERTQQPNNEQFF
TGTGCCTGGGAGCGGACCCAACAACCAAACAATGAGCAGTTCTTC
>TRBV7-2|many|-|TRBJ2-7
CASSLAGLDSYGGYF
TGTGCCAGCAGCTTAGCCGGGTTAGATTCCTACGGTGGGTACTTC
>TRBV5-1|many|TRBD2|TRBJ2-3
CASSIAGFTDTQYF
TGCGCCAGCAGCATAGCGGGGTTCACAGATACGCAGTATTTT
>TRBV18|few|TRBD1|TRBJ2-2
CASSQDRVGYTGELFF
TGTGCCAGCTCACAGGACAGGGTCGGATACACCGGGGAGCTGTTTTTT
>TRBV18|few|-|TRBJ2-5
CASSPVPGEETQYF
TGTGCCAGCTCACCTGTTCCAGGGGAAGAGACCCAGTACTTC
>TRBV25-1|many|-|TRBJ2-3
CASSQRTVGEGADTQYF
TGTGCCAGCAGTCAGAGGACCGTAGGGGAAGGAGCAGATACGCAGTATTTT
>TRBV2|-|-|TRBJ1-6
CASSERIPLGSPLHF
TGTGCCAGCAGTGAGAGAATCCCGCTGGGTTCACCCCTCCACTTT
>TRBV7-2|once|TRBD1|TRBJ2-1
CASSLPGQGYNEQFF
TGTGCCAGCAGCTTACCGGGACAGGGCTACAATGAGCAGTTCTTC
>TRBV5-1|-|TRBD1|TRBJ2-5
CASSTGTGRIETQYF
TGCGCCAGCAGCACCGGGACAGGGAGGATAGAGACCCAGTACTTC
>TRBV12-3/TRBV12-4|few|-|TRBJ2-3
CASSTYVDTDTQYF
TGTGCCAGCAGCACCTATGTGGACACAGATACGCAGTATTTT
>TRBV6-5|-|-|TRBJ1-2
CASRAPSNYGYTF
TGTGCCAGCAGGGCCCCGTCTAACTATGGCTACACCTTC
>TRBV6-1|few|-|TRBJ2-3
CASSRGKILQGDTQYF
TGTGCCAGCAGTCGCGGAAAGATACTCCAAGGAGATACGCAGTATTTT
>TRBV4-3|-|TRBD1|TRBJ1-3
CASSQDTIQGAGNTIYF
TGCGCCAGCAGCCAAGATACAATCCAGGGGGCTGGAAACACCATATATTTT
>TRBV2|-|-|TRBJ1-1
CASSGAYQNTEAFF
TGTGCCAGCAGTGGGGCATATCAGAACACTGAAGCTTTCTTT
>TRBV4-2|-|-|TRBJ1-2
CASSQGDGRFNGYTF
TGTGCCAGCAGCCAAGGGGACGGACGGTTCAATGGCTACACCTTC
>TRBV15|-|-|TRBJ2-5
CATSRDRQETQYF
TGTGCCACCAGCAGAGATAGGCAAGAGACCCAGTACTTC
>TRBV7-6|-|-|TRBJ1-3
CASSLEVAKESGNTIYF
TGTGCCAGCAGCTTAGAGGTGGCGAAGGAATCTGGAAACACCATATATTTT
>TRBV5-1|many|-|TRBJ2-3
CASRLRGAGTDTQYF
TGCGCCAGCCGCCTAAGGGGCGCCGGCACAGATACGCAGTATTTT
>TRBV19|many|-|TRBJ1-1
CASSMGLNTEAFF
TGTGCCAGTAGTATGGGACTCAACACTGAAGCTTTCTTT
>TRBV20-1|-|-|TRBJ2-4
CSAGASSRNIQYF
TGCAGTGCCGGAGCGAGCTCAAGGAACATTCAGTACTTC
>TRBV6-5|-|TRBD2|TRBJ2-4
CASSYGRLAGGPGNIQYF
TGTGCCAGCAGTTACGGCAGACTAGCGGGGGGGCCGGGGAACATTCAGTACTTC
>TRBV4-1|few|-|TRBJ1-1
CASSQELGGRGAEAFF
TGCGCCAGCAGCCAAGAGTTGGGAGGCCGGGGGGCTGAAGCTTTCTTT
>TRBV4-3|few|TRBD2|TRBJ2-1
CASSRLAGGYNEQFF
TGCGCCAGCAGCCGTCTAGCGGGGGGGTACAATGAGCAGTTCTTC
>TRBV11-2|-|-|TRBJ2-5
CASSSVGGRETQYF
TGTGCCAGCAGCTCCGTGGGGGGGCGGGAGACCCAGTACTTC
>TRBV10-3|-|-|TRBJ2-5
CASQQGGETQYF
TGTGCCAGTCAACAGGGGGGGGAGACCCAGTACTTC
>TRBV4-2|-|-|TRBJ2-3
CASSQAFTDTQYF
TGTGCCAGCAGCCAAGCCTTTACAGATACGCAGTATTTT
>TRBV15|many|-|TRBJ2-3
CATSRDEGRVTDTQYF
TGTGCCACCAGCAGAGATGAAGGGAGAGTCACAGATACGCAGTATTTT
>TRBV20-1|few|-|TRBJ1-5
CSASRVRGGQVQPQHF
TGCAGTGCTAGTCGTGTTCGGGGGGGTCAAGTTCAGCCCCAGCATTTT
>TRBV5-1|many|-|TRBJ1-1
CASKEPRVGDTEAFF
TGCGCCAGCAAGGAACCTCGCGTAGGGGACACTGAAGCTTTCTTT
>TRBV19|-|-|TRBJ1-5
CASSPGTYSNQPQHF
TGTGCCAGTAGTCCCGGGACCTATAGCAATCAGCCCCAGCATTTT
>TRBV5-5|few|-|TRBJ1-2
CASSFAVGSDGYTF
TGTGCCAGCAGCTTCGCGGTGGGCAGCGATGGCTACACCTTC
>TRBV21-1|-|-|TRBJ2-1
CASTLSGTGTSHSYNEQFF
TGTGCCAGCACCTTAAGTGGGACAGGGACTAGCCATTCCTACAATGAGCAGTTCTTC
>TRBV19|-|-|TRBJ1-2
CASSSRQDGYTF
TGTGCCAGTAGTAGTCGACAAGATGGCTACACCTTC
>TRBV30|few|-|TRBJ2-1
CAWSRQVNEQFF
TGTGCCTGGAGTAGGCAGGTCAATGAGCAGTTCTTC
>TRBV18|few|-|TRBJ2-1
CASLTRQTPNEQFF
TGTGCCAGCTTGACGCGCCAAACCCCAAATGAGCAGTTCTTC